The 14 T cell receptor beta chains listed next were all sequenced from one sample in a study of T cell responses to AZD1222 COVID-19 vaccine. Sequencing was performed with immunoSEQ multiplex PCR; in TCRdb, only in-frame clones are kept and a portion is missing. The repertoire consists of roughly 160,000 clones, with 92% occurring once and the leading ten covering 4.4%. The sequencing used peripheral blood, collected on day 0 of MenACWY control vaccination. All receptors come from an adult in good health.

The chain has TRBV6-2 or TRBV6-3 and TRBJ1-2; 7 positions match TRBD1. CDR1 and CDR2 from the germline V gene are MNHEY and SVGEGT. CDR3 length equals 13 residues. V lost 6 bases, J lost 7 bases, and 8 bases stayed unmatched. Here the CDR3 reads CASSPTGLSGYTF. CDR3 DNA: TGTGCCAGCAGCCCGACAGGGTTAAGTGGCTACACCTTC.

V gene TRBV6-1 combines with J gene TRBJ2-1, with TRBD2 matching 12 bases. This CDR3 has 21 amino acids. Germline V lookup: CDR1 MNHNS, CDR2 SASEGT. V trimming: 0 bases; J trimming: 7 bases; junction bases outside the gene matches: 19. CDR3 bases: TGTGCCAGCAGTGAAGCAGGGCTGACTAGCGGGAGACCCTTGGTGTGGAATGAGCAGTTCTTC. Its translation is CASSEAGLTSGRPLVWNEQFF.

The chain joins TRBV3-1 (or the pseudogene TRBV3-2) to TRBJ2-3; TRBD1 might be the D (5 bases). Germline CDR1 LGHDT, CDR2 YNNKEL (reference sequence). V dropped 4 bases and J dropped 2 bases, with 13 bases sitting between them. The CDR3 spans 15 residues. The CDR3 loop is CASSPEAGNTDTQYF. The CDR3 nucleotides read TGTGCCAGCAGCCCCGAGGCAGGGAACACAGATACGCAGTATTTT.

V gene TRBV18 combines with J gene TRBJ1-4; D unresolved. Germline V gives CDR1 KGHSH, CDR2 LQKENI. V lost 3 bases to trimming and J lost 8 bases, with 7 bases between them. CDR3 length: 12 amino acids. The CDR3 sequence is CASSPRREKLFF. The CDR3 DNA follows: TGTGCCAGCTCACCCCGGCGGGAAAAACTGTTTTTT.

This chain connects TRBV28 to TRBJ2-1; D is perhaps TRBD2 (5 bases). Germline CDR1 reads MDHEN; CDR2 reads SYDVKM. CDR3 length: 14 residues. Trimming removed 6 bases from V and 0 bases from J, with 9 bases in between. As DNA, the CDR3 is TGTGCCAGCAGCCCCGGGGACTCCTACAATGAGCAGTTCTTC. As protein: CASSPGDSYNEQFF.

This clone was recorded only once. The rearrangement links TRBV7-3 to TRBJ2-7; D might be TRBD1 (5 bases). This CDR3 is 13 amino acids long. Germline values: CDR1 SGHTA, CDR2 FQGTGA. With 5 bases removed from V and 5 bases from J, the gap between germline ends came to 13 bases. The DNA of the CDR3 is TGTGCCAGCAGCCCCATAGGGGTTCACGAGCAGTACTTC. Protein: CASSPIGVHEQYF.

The genes are TRBV19 and TRBJ2-5; TRBD2 agrees at 12 bases. Per the germline V gene, CDR1 is LNHDA and CDR2 is SQIVND (reference sequence). Germline trimming cut 3 bases from V and 4 bases from J; bases unmatched to any gene: 6. The CDR3 consists of 16 residues. Written as DNA, the CDR3 is TGTGCCAGTAGTATTGCGCTAGCGGGAGGGCGAGAGACCCAGTACTTC. This codes for CASSIALAGGRETQYF.

CDR3 residues: CSATTREGYTF. CDR3 nucleotides: TGCAGTGCTACGACAAGGGAAGGCTACACCTTC. This chain joins TRBV20-1 and TRBJ1-2; no clear D gene. Between the trimmed V and J ends, which lost 4 bases and 8 bases, there was a span of 11 bases. The CDR3 has 11 amino acids. Per the germline V gene, CDR1 is DFQATT and CDR2 is SNEGSKA (reference sequence).

The chain recombines TRBV19 with TRBJ1-6, with D perhaps TRBD1 (5 bases). The CDR3 covers 15 residues. The germline V gene encodes CDR1 LNHDA and CDR2 SQIVND (reference sequence). Trimming pared 2 bases from V and 9 bases from J, leaving 14 bases between. The CDR3 loop is CASSISSGTGSPLHF. DNA for the CDR3: TGTGCCAGTAGTATATCATCCGGGACGGGTTCACCCCTCCACTTT.

The chain is built from TRBV7-9 and TRBJ2-7; 7 bases map to TRBD2. This CDR3 has 15 amino acids. CDR1 and CDR2 from the germline V gene are SEHNR and FQNEAQ (reference sequence). V dropped 5 bases and J dropped 0; count of bases not matched to a gene: 7. CDR3 loop: CASSPEAGASYEQYF. For the CDR3, the DNA is TGTGCCAGCAGCCCAGAGGCGGGAGCCTCCTACGAGCAGTACTTC.

This chain uses TRBV24-1 with TRBJ2-1, with 10 positions matching TRBD1. The CDR3 has 16 residues. Germline V CDR1 and CDR2: KGHDR, SFDVKD. V shed 4 bases, J shed 6 bases, and the junction held 8 bases outside the gene matches. Here the CDR3 reads CATSDPGTGDSNEQFF. Written as DNA, the CDR3 is TGTGCCACCAGTGACCCCGGGACAGGGGACAGCAATGAGCAGTTCTTC.

The chain links TRBV4-3 to TRBJ1-1; D remains ambiguous. This CDR3 contains 13 residues. V shed 3 bases and J shed 2 bases, with 7 bases lying between them. Germline V gives CDR1 LGHNA, CDR2 YSLEER. Here the CDR3 reads CASSQLSNTEAFF. For the CDR3, the DNA is TGCGCCAGCAGCCAGTTATCTAACACTGAAGCTTTCTTT.

The chain links TRBV7-2 to TRBJ1-2; D gene unclear. Germline CDR1 reads SGHTA; CDR2 reads FQGNSA. CDR3 length: 13 residues. The V end was cut by 2 bases, the J end by 10 bases, with 14 bases between. CDR3: CASSLTPESDYTF. The CDR3 DNA sequence: TGTGCCAGCAGCTTAACCCCGGAAAGCGACTACACCTTC.

V usage is TRBV4-3 and J usage is TRBJ2-7; D uncertain. This CDR3 region has 14 residues. Trimming cost V 0 bases and J 3 bases, with 9 bases left between them. From germline, CDR1 is LGHNA and CDR2 YSLEER. The CDR3 DNA follows: TGCGCCAGCAGCCAAGATATCATTAGCTACGAGCAGTACTTC. Translated: CASSQDIISYEQYF.